The clone carrying this T cell receptor beta chain has at least ten counts. No antigen is known for it. This entry comes from a study of response to subunit inactivated influenza vaccine. Findings and limits, study-wide: It was the authors' suggestion that each seasonal influenza vaccination recruits few new T cells.

MiXCR, run by TCRdb on the RT-PCR reads, gives a single entry per CDR3 protein. In the table there are approximately 700,000 distinct CDR3 sequences, around 13% of which are singletons. V dropped 3 bases and J dropped 8; count of bases not matched to a gene: 6. Germline-derived CDR1 and CDR2 are DFQATT and SNEGSKA (reference sequence). The CDR3 covers 14 residues. The sample here was PBMCs from blood, taken about 14 days before vaccination. The rearrangement uses TRBV20-1 and TRBJ2-1; 11 bases are a match to TRBD2. The sequence was collected from a man in his fifties or sixties who received an inactivated influenza vaccine. CDR3 in DNA: TGCAGTGCTAGTGGGACTAGCGGTTTTGATGAGCAGTTCTTC. It is translated as CSASGTSGFDEQFF.